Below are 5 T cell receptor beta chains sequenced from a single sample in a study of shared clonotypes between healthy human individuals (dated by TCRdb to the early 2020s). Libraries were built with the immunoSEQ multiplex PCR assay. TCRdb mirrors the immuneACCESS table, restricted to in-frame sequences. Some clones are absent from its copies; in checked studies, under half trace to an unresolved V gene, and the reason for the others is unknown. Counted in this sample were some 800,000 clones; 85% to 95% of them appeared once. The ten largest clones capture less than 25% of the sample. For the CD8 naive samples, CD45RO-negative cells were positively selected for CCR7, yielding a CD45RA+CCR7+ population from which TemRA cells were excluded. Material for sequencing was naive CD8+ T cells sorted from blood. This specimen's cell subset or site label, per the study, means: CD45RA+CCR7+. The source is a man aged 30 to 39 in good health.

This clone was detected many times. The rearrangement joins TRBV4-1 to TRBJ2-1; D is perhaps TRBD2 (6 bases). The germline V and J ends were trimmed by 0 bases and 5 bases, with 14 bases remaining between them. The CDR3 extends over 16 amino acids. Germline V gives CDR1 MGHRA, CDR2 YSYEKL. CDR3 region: CASSQELSGLNNEQFF. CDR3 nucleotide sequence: TGCGCCAGCAGCCAAGAACTTAGCGGACTAAACAATGAGCAGTTCTTC.

In nucleotides, the CDR3 is TGTGCCAGCAGTTACACCGGGACTAGCAGCTACGAGCAGTACTTC. It codes for CASSYTGTSSYEQYF. This chain uses TRBV27 with TRBJ2-7; TRBD2 matches at 9 bases. V lost 4 bases to trimming and J lost 3 bases; unmatched junction nucleotides: 7. Per germline, CDR1 MNHEY and CDR2 SMNVEV (reference sequence). The CDR3 runs 15 residues.

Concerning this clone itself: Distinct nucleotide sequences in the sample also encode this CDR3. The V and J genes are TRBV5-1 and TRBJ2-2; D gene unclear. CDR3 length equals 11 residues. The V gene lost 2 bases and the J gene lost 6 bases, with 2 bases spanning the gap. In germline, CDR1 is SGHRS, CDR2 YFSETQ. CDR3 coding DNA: TGCGCCAGCAGCTTTTCCGGGGAGCTGTTTTTT. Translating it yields CASSFSGELFF.

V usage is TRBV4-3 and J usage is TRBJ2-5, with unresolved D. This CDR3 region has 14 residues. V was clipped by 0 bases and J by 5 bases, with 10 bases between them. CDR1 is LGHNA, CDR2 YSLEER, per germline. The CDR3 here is CASSQDGLGETQYF. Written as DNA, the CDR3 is TGCGCCAGCAGCCAAGATGGGCTGGGGGAGACCCAGTACTTC.

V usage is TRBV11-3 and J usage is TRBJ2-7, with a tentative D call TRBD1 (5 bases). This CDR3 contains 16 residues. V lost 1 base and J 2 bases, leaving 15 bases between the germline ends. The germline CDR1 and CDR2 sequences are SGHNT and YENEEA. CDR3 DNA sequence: TGTGCCAGCAGCTTAGGGGGCGGAGCTACTACCTACGAGCAGTACTTC. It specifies CASSLGGGATTYEQYF.